Below, 18 T cell receptor beta chains from the same sample are listed, as sequenced in a study of T cell responses to AZD1222 COVID-19 vaccine. Measured with immunoSEQ multiplex PCR; TCRdb has only the in-frame clones, and not every one. The sample consists of 130,000 or so clones, about 92% of them appearing once. The material sequenced was peripheral blood, taken on day 0 of AZD1222 vaccination. These receptors all come from an adult in good health.

V gene TRBV5-1 combines with J gene TRBJ2-7; 7 nucleotides match TRBD1. With 4 bases clipped from V and 2 bases from J, the junction kept 3 bases outside the gene matches. Germline CDR1 and CDR2: SGHRS and YFSETQ. The CDR3 covers 13 residues. This chain's CDR3 is CASSQGTAYEQYF. The CDR3 nucleotides are TGCGCCAGCAGCCAGGGGACAGCCTACGAGCAGTACTTC.

This sequence joins TRBV4-1 and TRBJ1-2, with D maybe TRBD1 (5 bases). CDR1 is MGHRA and CDR2 is YSYEKL in the germline V gene. The CDR3 runs to 15 residues. V lost 4 bases to trimming and J lost 2 bases, with 14 bases between them. The CDR3 protein is CASSPTLGDNYGYTF. The CDR3 nucleotides read TGCGCCAGCAGCCCCACCCTCGGGGACAACTATGGCTACACCTTC.

This clone came up once. This sequence joins TRBV5-4 and TRBJ2-7; TRBD2 agrees at 11 bases. The length of the CDR3 is 19 residues. The V gene's germline CDR1 is SGHNT and CDR2 YYREEE (reference sequence). The J segment lost 0 bases and the V segment lost 4 bases, leaving 15 bases of the junction unmatched. The CDR3 DNA reads TGTGCCAGCAGCCCCCCCCCGGGGTCTAGCGGGGGGAGCTCCTACGAGCAGTACTTC. As protein: CASSPPPGSSGGSSYEQYF.

This clone was seen only once. This chain joins TRBV30 and TRBJ2-3; D possibly corresponds to TRBD2 (5 bases). V was clipped by 4 bases and J by 0 bases, with 8 bases between them. The length of the CDR3 is 13 residues. Germline CDR1 reads GTSNPN; CDR2 reads SVGIG (reference sequence). The CDR3 DNA reads TGTGCCTGGACGGGGATCAGCACAGATACGCAGTATTTT. Translated: CAWTGISTDTQYF.

The chain's CDR3 is CASSLISGTGIYGYTF. The CDR3 DNA follows: TGCGCCAGCAGCCTGATCTCCGGGACAGGGATCTATGGCTACACCTTC. The rearrangement links TRBV5-1 to TRBJ1-2, with 9 bases matching TRBD1. This CDR3 is 16 amino acids long. Unmatched junction bases numbered 11, after V lost 4 bases and J lost 4 bases. Germline loops: CDR1 SGHRS, CDR2 YFSETQ.

This clone was recorded once. This rearrangement joins TRBV3-1 (or the pseudogene TRBV3-2) to TRBJ1-6, with TRBD1 as a possible D gene (5 bases). V was clipped by 4 bases and J by 4 bases, with 14 bases between them. This CDR3 has 16 amino acids. Per germline, CDR1 LGHDT and CDR2 YNNKEL (reference sequence). The CDR3 reads CASSLGGGVYNSPLHF. DNA for the CDR3: TGTGCCAGCAGCCTCGGTGGGGGTGTTTATAATTCACCCCTCCACTTT.

The CDR3 loop is CASSLIGTGGWETQYF. In DNA, the CDR3 is TGTGCCAGCAGTTTAATTGGGACAGGGGGCTGGGAGACCCAGTACTTC. The rearrangement uses TRBV27 and TRBJ2-5; 12 bases match TRBD1. CDR1 MNHEY and CDR2 SMNVEV come from the germline V gene (reference sequence). V lost 2 bases to trimming and J lost 5 bases; unmatched junction nucleotides: 6. CDR3 size: 16 residues.

The V call is TRBV15, the J call TRBJ1-5; D is unresolved. The CDR3 spans 14 residues. Per germline, CDR1 LNHNV and CDR2 YYDKDF (reference sequence). The V and J ends lost 0 bases and 7 bases respectively, with 10 bases between them. DNA for the CDR3: TGTGCCACCAGCAGAGATAGGCTTGGACAGCCCCAGCATTTT. Translating it yields CATSRDRLGQPQHF.

This rearrangement joins TRBV18 to TRBJ1-1; D might be TRBD1 (5 bases). Per the germline V gene, CDR1 is KGHSH and CDR2 is LQKENI. Trimming removed 3 bases at V and 1 base at J, with 9 bases between. The CDR3 has 14 amino acids. CDR3 residues: CASSPGRGNTEAFF. Written as DNA, the CDR3 is TGTGCCAGCTCACCGGGACGGGGGAACACTGAAGCTTTCTTT.

The chain employs TRBV19 and TRBJ1-5; D unclear. Deletions cut 7 bases from V and 0 bases from J, with 16 bases between. Germline V lookup: CDR1 LNHDA, CDR2 SQIVND (reference sequence). The CDR3 totals 16 residues. CDR3 DNA sequence: TGTGCCAGTATGCCCCGTCGGGGATATAGCAATCAGCCCCAGCATTTT. This codes for CASMPRRGYSNQPQHF.

This clone was detected a few times. V and J are TRBV5-1 and TRBJ1-5, with a weak D call TRBD1 (5 bases). Looked up from germline, CDR1 is SGHRS and CDR2 is YFSETQ. Trimming pared 1 base from V and 5 bases from J, leaving 13 bases between. CDR3 length equals 15 residues. The CDR3, as DNA: TGCGCCAGCAGCTTGTCAGCAGGGAGGGATCAGCCCCAGCATTTT. Its translation is CASSLSAGRDQPQHF.

This chain uses TRBV5-6 with TRBJ1-2; unclear D gene. Between the trimmed V and J ends, which lost 2 bases and 1 base, there was a span of 9 bases. Germline values: CDR1 SGHDT, CDR2 YYEEEE. This CDR3 contains 14 residues. DNA for the CDR3: TGTGCCAGCAGCTTCCAAGGACTTAACTATGGCTACACCTTC. As protein: CASSFQGLNYGYTF.

This clone was detected once. This rearrangement joins TRBV19 to TRBJ2-2; unclear D gene. Germline CDR1 is LNHDA and CDR2 is SQIVND (reference sequence). The V end lost 2 bases, the J end lost 7 bases, and 8 bases lay between the germline ends. The CDR3 has 13 amino acids. The CDR3 sequence is CASSILAGGELFF. The CDR3 nucleotides are TGTGCCAGTAGTATATTGGCTGGCGGGGAGCTGTTTTTT.

The chain is built from TRBV5-4 and TRBJ2-5; TRBD2 matches 13 bases. CDR1 and CDR2 from the germline V gene are SGHNT and YYREEE (reference sequence). The ends lost 5 bases at V and 5 bases at J; junction bases unmatched: 9. The CDR3 spans 16 residues. CDR3 nucleotide sequence: TGTGCCAGCAGACGGGGACTAGCGGGGCTCGCGGAGACCCAGTACTTC. Its translation: CASRRGLAGLAETQYF. Based on the CDR3 plus reference TRBV5-4 and TRBJ2-5, the full variable domain is ETGVTQSPTHLIKTRGQQVTLRCSSQSGHNTVSWYQQALGQGPQFIFQYYREEENGRGNFPPRFSGLQFPNYSSELNVNALELDDSALYLCASRRGLAGLAETQYFGPGTRLLVL.

The chain combines TRBV19 with TRBJ2-3, with 7 positions matching TRBD2. The CDR3 sequence is 12 residues long. CDR1 is LNHDA and CDR2 is SQIVND in the germline V gene (reference sequence). V dropped 7 bases and J dropped 4; count of bases not matched to a gene: 2. DNA for the CDR3: TGTGCCAGTACCGCGGGGGCAGATACGCAGTATTTT. Translation: CASTAGADTQYF.

This chain uses TRBV27 with TRBJ1-6; the match to TRBD1 covers 8 bases. V lost 7 bases and J lost 1; bases outside the gene matches: 12. The CDR3 covers 18 residues. Germline assignment: CDR1 MNHEY and CDR2 SMNVEV (reference sequence). The CDR3 DNA is TGTGCCAGCACCCAAGTCAGGGGGCTTCGGTCCTATAATTCACCCCTCCACTTT. It is translated as CASTQVRGLRSYNSPLHF.

The chain combines TRBV2 with TRBJ1-2, with no clear D. Looked up from germline, CDR1 is SNHLY and CDR2 is FYNNEI. The ends were cut back, 1 base at V and 4 bases at J, with 7 bases in the middle. CDR3 length: 13 residues. Written as DNA, the CDR3 is TGTGCCAGCAGTGAAGGCAGCCGCTATGGCTACACCTTC. Its translation: CASSEGSRYGYTF. Full variable domain (outside the CDR3, taken from reference TRBV2 and TRBJ1-2): EPEVTQTPSHQVTQMGQEVILRCVPISNHLYFYWYRQILGQKVEFLVSFYNNEISEKSEIFDDQFSVERPDGSNFTLKIRSTKLEDSAMYFCASSEGSRYGYTFGSGTRLTVV.

The rearrangement joins TRBV10-3 to TRBJ2-7; TRBD1 might be the D (5 bases). V lost 2 bases to trimming and J lost 3 bases, with 8 bases between them. The CDR3 consists of 13 residues. The germline V gene encodes CDR1 ENHRY and CDR2 SYGVKD. The CDR3 sequence: CAISEPDSYEQYF. The CDR3 DNA follows: TGTGCCATCAGTGAGCCCGACAGCTACGAGCAGTACTTC.